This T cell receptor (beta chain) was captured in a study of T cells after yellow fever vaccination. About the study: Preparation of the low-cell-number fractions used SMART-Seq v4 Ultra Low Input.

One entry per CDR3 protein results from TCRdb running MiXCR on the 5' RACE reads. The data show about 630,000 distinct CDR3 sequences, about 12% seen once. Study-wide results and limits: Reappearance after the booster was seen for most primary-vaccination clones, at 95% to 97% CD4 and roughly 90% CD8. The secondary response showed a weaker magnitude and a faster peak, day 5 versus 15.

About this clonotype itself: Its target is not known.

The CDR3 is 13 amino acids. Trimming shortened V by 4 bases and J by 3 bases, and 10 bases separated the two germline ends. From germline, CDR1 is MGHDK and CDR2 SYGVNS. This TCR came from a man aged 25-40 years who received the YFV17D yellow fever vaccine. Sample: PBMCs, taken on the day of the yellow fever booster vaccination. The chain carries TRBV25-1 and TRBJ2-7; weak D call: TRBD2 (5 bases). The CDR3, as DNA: TGTGCCAGCAGTGTTGCGGAGGTCTACGAGCAGTACTTC. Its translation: CASSVAEVYEQYF.